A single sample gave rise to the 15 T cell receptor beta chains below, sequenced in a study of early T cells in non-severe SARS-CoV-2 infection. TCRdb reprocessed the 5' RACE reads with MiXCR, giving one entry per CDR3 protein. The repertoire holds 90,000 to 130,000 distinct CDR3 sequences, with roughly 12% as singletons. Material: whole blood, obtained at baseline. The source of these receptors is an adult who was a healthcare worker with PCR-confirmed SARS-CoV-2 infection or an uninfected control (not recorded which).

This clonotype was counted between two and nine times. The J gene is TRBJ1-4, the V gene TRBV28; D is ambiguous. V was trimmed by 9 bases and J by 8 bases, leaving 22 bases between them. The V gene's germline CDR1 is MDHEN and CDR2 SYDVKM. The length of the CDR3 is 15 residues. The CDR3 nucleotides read TGTGCCAGTATCCCTGGGAACCGAGGGTACGAAAAACTGTTTTTT. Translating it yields CASIPGNRGYEKLFF.

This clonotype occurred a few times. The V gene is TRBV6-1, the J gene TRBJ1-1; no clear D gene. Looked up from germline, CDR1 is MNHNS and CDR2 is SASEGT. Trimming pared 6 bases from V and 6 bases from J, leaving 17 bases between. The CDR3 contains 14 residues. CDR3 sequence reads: CASSPRAWAPEAFF. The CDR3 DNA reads TGTGCCAGCAGCCCCCGGGCCTGGGCTCCTGAAGCTTTCTTT.

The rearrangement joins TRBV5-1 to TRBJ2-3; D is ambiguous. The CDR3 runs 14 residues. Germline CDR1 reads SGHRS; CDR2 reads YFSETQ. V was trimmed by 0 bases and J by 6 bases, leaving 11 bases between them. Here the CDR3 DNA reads TGCGCCAGCAGCTTGGCCAACGACCTCGATACGCAGTATTTT. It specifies CASSLANDLDTQYF.

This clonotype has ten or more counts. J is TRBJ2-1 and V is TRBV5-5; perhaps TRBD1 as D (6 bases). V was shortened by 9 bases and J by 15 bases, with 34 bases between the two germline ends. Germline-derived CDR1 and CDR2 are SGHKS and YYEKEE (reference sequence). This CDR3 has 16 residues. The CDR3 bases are TGTGCCATCTTTCAGACGAAGTATTACAGGGTGGGGCGTGGGTTCTTC. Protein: CAIFQTKYYRVGRGFF.

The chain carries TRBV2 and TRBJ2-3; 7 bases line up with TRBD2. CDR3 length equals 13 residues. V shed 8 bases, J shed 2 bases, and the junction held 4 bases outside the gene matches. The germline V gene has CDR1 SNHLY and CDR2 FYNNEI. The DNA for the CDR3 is TGTGCCAGCTCCAGCGGGAACACAGATACGCAGTATTTT. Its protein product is CASSSGNTDTQYF.

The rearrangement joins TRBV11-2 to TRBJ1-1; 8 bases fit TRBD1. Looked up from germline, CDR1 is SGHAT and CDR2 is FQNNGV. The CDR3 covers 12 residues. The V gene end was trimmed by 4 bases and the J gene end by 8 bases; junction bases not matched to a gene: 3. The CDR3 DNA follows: TGTGCCAGCAGCTACCGGGACAGGGAAGCTTTCTTT. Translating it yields CASSYRDREAFF.

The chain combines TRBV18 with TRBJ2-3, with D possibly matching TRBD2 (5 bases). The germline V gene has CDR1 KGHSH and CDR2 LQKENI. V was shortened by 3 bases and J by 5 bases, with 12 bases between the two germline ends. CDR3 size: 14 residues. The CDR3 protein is CASSPASSGDTQYF. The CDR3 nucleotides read TGTGCCAGCTCACCTGCTAGCTCTGGAGATACGCAGTATTTT.

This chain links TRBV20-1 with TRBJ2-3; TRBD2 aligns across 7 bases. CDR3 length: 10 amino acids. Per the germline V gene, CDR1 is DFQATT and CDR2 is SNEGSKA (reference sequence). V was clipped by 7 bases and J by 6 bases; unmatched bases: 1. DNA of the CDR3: TGCAGTGGGCGGGGGGATACGCAGTATTTT. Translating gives CSGRGDTQYF.

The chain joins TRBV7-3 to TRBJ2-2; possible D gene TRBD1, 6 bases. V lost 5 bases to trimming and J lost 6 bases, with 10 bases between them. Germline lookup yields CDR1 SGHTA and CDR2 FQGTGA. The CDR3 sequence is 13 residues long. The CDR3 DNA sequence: TGTGCCAGCAGCCTTGGGACATCCGGGGAGCTGTTTTTT. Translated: CASSLGTSGELFF.

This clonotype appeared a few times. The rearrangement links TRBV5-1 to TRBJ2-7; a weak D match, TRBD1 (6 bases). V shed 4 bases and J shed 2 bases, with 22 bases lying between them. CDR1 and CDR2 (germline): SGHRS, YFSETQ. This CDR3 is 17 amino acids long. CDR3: CASSVDRRLPETYEQYF. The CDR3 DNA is TGCGCCAGCAGCGTCGACAGGCGTCTCCCGGAAACCTACGAGCAGTACTTC.

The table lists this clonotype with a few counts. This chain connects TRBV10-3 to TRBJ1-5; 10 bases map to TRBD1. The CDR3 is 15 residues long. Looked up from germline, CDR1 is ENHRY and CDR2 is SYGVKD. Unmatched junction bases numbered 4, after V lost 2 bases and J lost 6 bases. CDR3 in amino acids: CAISEGTGAGQPQHF. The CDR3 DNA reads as TGTGCCATCAGTGAGGGGACAGGGGCTGGTCAGCCCCAGCATTTT.

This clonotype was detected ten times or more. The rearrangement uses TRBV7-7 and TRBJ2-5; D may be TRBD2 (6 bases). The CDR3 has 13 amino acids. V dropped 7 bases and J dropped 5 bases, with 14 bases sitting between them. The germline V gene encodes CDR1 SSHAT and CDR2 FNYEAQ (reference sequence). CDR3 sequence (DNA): TGTGCCAGCACCCGACTCGCGGGGGAGACCCAGTACTTC. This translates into CASTRLAGETQYF.

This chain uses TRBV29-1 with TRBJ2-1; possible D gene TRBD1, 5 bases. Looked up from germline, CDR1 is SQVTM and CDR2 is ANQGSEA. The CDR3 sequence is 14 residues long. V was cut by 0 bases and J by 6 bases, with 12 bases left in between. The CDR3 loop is CSVEEVPGFNEQFF. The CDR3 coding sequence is TGCAGCGTTGAAGAGGTGCCAGGGTTCAATGAGCAGTTCTTC.

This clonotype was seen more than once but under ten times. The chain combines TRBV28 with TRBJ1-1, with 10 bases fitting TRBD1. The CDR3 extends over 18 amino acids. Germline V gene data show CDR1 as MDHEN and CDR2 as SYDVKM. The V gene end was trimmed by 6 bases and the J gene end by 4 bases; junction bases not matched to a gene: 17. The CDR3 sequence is CASSALQGTGATATEAFF. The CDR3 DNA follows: TGTGCCAGCAGCGCGCTCCAAGGGACAGGGGCCACGGCCACTGAAGCTTTCTTT. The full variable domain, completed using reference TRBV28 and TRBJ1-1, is DVKVTQSSRYLVKRTGEKVFLECVQDMDHENMFWYRQDPGLGLRLIYFSYDVKMKEKGDIPEGYSVSREKKERFSLILESASTNQTSMYLCASSALQGTGATATEAFFGQGTRLTVV.

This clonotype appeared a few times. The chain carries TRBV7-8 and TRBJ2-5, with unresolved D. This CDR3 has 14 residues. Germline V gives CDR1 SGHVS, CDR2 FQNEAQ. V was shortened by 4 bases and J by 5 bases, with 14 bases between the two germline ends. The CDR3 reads CASSWSPDPETQYF. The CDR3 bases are TGTGCCAGCAGCTGGAGTCCCGACCCCGAGACCCAGTACTTC.